The clone carrying this T cell receptor beta chain showed up just a few times. Its antigen is not identified. This record belongs to a study of early T cells in non-severe SARS-CoV-2 infection. About the study: From unsorted whole blood, bulk RNA was sequenced, and the chains remained unpaired.

The study's findings and limits: Reliance on VDJdb matching favored anti-spike CD8 responses; private and CD4 specificities were missed.

As part of library construction, unique molecular identifiers were attached to individual cDNA molecules. TCRdb passed the 5' RACE reads through MiXCR, listing each CDR3 protein once. The table has about 83,000 distinct CDR3 sequences, roughly 13% seen once; the top ten hold over 1.2%. The CDR3 extends over 15 amino acids. V was trimmed by 6 bases and J by 6 bases, leaving 20 bases between them. CDR1 is MNHEY and CDR2 is SVGEGT in the germline V gene. The chain uses TRBV6-2 or TRBV6-3 and TRBJ1-1; tentatively, D is TRBD1 (6 bases). Source material: whole blood. The TCR sequence derives from an adult who was a healthcare worker with PCR-confirmed SARS-CoV-2 infection or an uninfected control (not recorded which). CDR3 amino acids: CASRGRGAIWSEAFF. The CDR3, as DNA: TGTGCCAGCAGGGGACGGGGGGCGATTTGGTCTGAAGCTTTCTTT.